These T cell receptor beta chains were read from a single sample in a study of OX40 agonist ivuxolimab in advanced cancers. Libraries were prepared by immunoSEQ multiplex PCR; TCRdb keeps only in-frame clonotypes and omits some of them. The data hold 67,000 or so clones, with approximately 90% observed a single time. This specimen consisted of CD4+ or CD8+ T cells sorted from blood, obtained in a trial of the OX40 agonist ivuxolimab. The receptors stem from an adult with an advanced solid tumor such as melanoma, head and neck, liver or kidney cancer. Each CDR3 is given with its conserved first and last residue. The D gene is left open where the match is weak. Expanded clones are given a class, and other clones once, few, many or no size at all.

TRBD2	TRBJ2-7	TRBV7-2	-	CASSLGTSDYEQYF	TGTGCCAGCAGCTTAGGGACTAGCGACTACGAGCAGTACTTC
-	TRBJ1-3	TRBV18	-	CASSPPGTAGNTIYF	TGTGCCAGCTCACCACCTGGGACGGCTGGAAACACCATATATTTT
-	TRBJ2-7	TRBV6-1	-	CASSSAYEQYF	TGTGCCAGCAGTTCAGCCTACGAGCAGTACTTC
TRBD2	TRBJ2-7	TRBV14	-	CASSPGLAGEQYF	TGTGCCAGCAGCCCGGGACTAGCGGGGGAGCAGTACTTC
-	TRBJ2-3	TRBV5-1	-	CASSLGTSREMQYF	TGCGCCAGCAGCCTCGGGACCAGCAGGGAGATGCAGTATTTT
-	TRBJ1-2	TRBV15	-	CATSRGGTSPNYGYTF	TGTGCCACCAGCAGAGGGGGCACCAGTCCTAACTATGGCTACACCTTC
-	TRBJ2-7	TRBV11-2	once	CASSLSPGGYEQYF	TGTGCCAGCAGCTTATCCCCAGGGGGGTACGAGCAGTACTTC
-	TRBJ1-2	TRBV28	-	CASSLGRFYGYTF	TGTGCCAGCAGTTTGGGCAGGTTCTATGGCTACACCTTC
TRBD2	TRBJ2-5	TRBV5-4	-	CASSRTSGRAETQYF	TGTGCCAGCAGCCGGACTAGCGGGAGAGCAGAGACCCAGTACTTC
TRBD2	TRBJ2-7	TRBV10-3	-	CAISESASGGYEQYF	TGTGCCATCAGTGAGTCGGCTAGCGGGGGGTACGAGCAGTACTTC
TRBD1	TRBJ2-2	TRBV14	-	CASSRDRITGELFF	TGTGCCAGCAGCCGGGACAGAATTACCGGGGAGCTGTTTTTT
-	TRBJ1-2	TRBV5-1	-	CASSLDDSPNYGYTF	TGCGCCAGCAGCTTGGATGACAGCCCCAACTATGGCTACACCTTC
-	TRBJ2-7	TRBV6-1	few	CASSTPGRGPIEQYF	TGTGCCAGCAGTACCCCAGGCAGGGGACCTATCGAGCAGTACTTC
-	TRBJ1-4	TRBV5-1	-	CASSLGQLVSEKLFF	TGCGCCAGCAGCTTGGGGCAGTTGGTCAGTGAAAAACTGTTTTTT
-	TRBJ2-2	TRBV9	-	CASSTRQASDTGELFF	TGTGCCAGCAGCACCAGACAGGCTTCGGACACCGGGGAGCTGTTTTTT
TRBD1	TRBJ1-1	TRBV18	-	CASSPIAGTGGLNTEAFF	TGTGCCAGCTCACCAATCGCCGGGACAGGGGGCTTGAACACTGAAGCTTTCTTT
-	TRBJ2-1	TRBV2	-	CATRTFDEQFF	TGTGCCACCCGGACTTTTGATGAGCAGTTCTTC
TRBD2	TRBJ2-1	TRBV28	few	CASSSGLAGVDEQFF	TGTGCCAGCAGCTCCGGACTAGCGGGAGTGGATGAGCAGTTCTTC
-	TRBJ2-3	TRBV4-2	-	CASSQGMTQYF	TGTGCCAGCAGCCAAGGTATGACGCAGTATTTT
-	TRBJ2-5	TRBV5-1	-	CASSSQPGTQETQYF	TGCGCCAGCAGCTCCCAACCCGGGACACAGGAGACCCAGTACTTC
-	TRBJ2-7	TRBV10-1	-	CASSESLGYEQYF	TGCGCCAGCAGTGAGTCGTTAGGGTACGAGCAGTACTTC
-	TRBJ1-4	TRBV5-6	-	CASSPRRIELFF	TGTGCCAGCAGCCCCCGTCGGATCGAACTGTTTTTT
TRBD1	TRBJ2-7	TRBV15	-	CATSEPRDRGTYEQYF	TGTGCCACCAGCGAACCTCGGGACAGGGGAACTTACGAGCAGTACTTC
-	TRBJ2-3	TRBV11-3	-	CASSRPTDTQYF	TGTGCCAGCAGCCGACCCACAGATACGCAGTATTTT
TRBD1	TRBJ2-7	TRBV6-6	-	CASSMGQATYEQYF	TGTGCCAGCAGTATGGGACAGGCAACCTACGAGCAGTACTTC
-	TRBJ2-6	TRBV6-1	-	CASSGGRAGANVLTF	TGTGCCAGCAGTGGAGGGAGAGCTGGGGCCAACGTCCTGACTTTC
-	TRBJ2-5	TRBV6-5	-	CASSWTGQSQETQYF	TGTGCCAGCAGTTGGACCGGACAGTCCCAAGAGACCCAGTACTTC
-	TRBJ2-1	TRBV13	-	CASSGGGAASSYNEQFF	TGTGCCAGCAGCGGGGGTGGGGCGGCGAGCTCCTACAATGAGCAGTTCTTC
TRBD1	TRBJ2-2	TRBV19	-	CASSFGQGKTTGELFF	TGTGCCAGTAGTTTCGGACAGGGAAAGACGACCGGGGAGCTGTTTTTT
-	TRBJ2-7	TRBV9	-	CASSVALRVSDEQYF	TGTGCCAGCAGCGTAGCCCTGAGGGTATCCGACGAGCAGTACTTC
TRBD2	TRBJ2-3	TRBV7-3	-	CASSQAGGRTDTQYF	TGTGCCAGCAGCCAAGCGGGGGGCCGCACAGATACGCAGTATTTT
TRBD2	TRBJ2-7	TRBV4-1	-	CASSQAGLAGAGNYEQYF	TGCGCCAGCAGCCAAGCTGGACTAGCGGGGGCCGGTAACTACGAGCAGTACTTC
-	TRBJ2-1	TRBV25-1	-	CASSGSPGDHGQFF	TGTGCCAGCAGTGGCTCCCCCGGGGACCACGGGCAGTTCTTC
-	TRBJ2-3	TRBV5-5	once	CASSLFWADTQYF	TGTGCCAGCAGCTTGTTTTGGGCAGATACGCAGTATTTT
-	TRBJ2-5	TRBV15	few	CATSSYQETQYF	TGTGCCACCAGCAGTTACCAAGAGACCCAGTACTTC
-	TRBJ2-7	TRBV19	once	CASSRQIDDYEQYF	TGTGCCAGTAGTCGGCAGATCGACGACTACGAGCAGTACTTC
TRBD1	TRBJ1-6	TRBV5-4	-	CASSSGTGNNSPLHF	TGTGCCAGCAGCTCCGGGACAGGGAATAATTCACCCCTCCACTTT
-	TRBJ2-7	TRBV29-1	-	CSAITEYEQYF	TGCAGCGCAATTACAGAGTACGAGCAGTACTTC
-	TRBJ1-2	TRBV18	-	CASSPKPDLLFSYGYTF	TGTGCCAGCTCCCCGAAGCCGGACCTACTCTTCAGCTATGGCTACACCTTC
-	TRBJ1-1	TRBV11-2	-	CASSQTGTEAFF	TGTGCCAGCAGCCAGACAGGCACTGAAGCTTTCTTT